This T cell receptor beta chain was sequenced during a study of identical twins. General study points: Out-of-frame sharing of TCR alpha in monozygotic twins was underestimated by models. While abundant cord blood beta clonotypes carried fewer insertions, memory repertoires showed no such pattern.

V was clipped by 3 bases and J by 7 bases, with 16 bases between them. The CDR3 extends over 14 amino acids. Germline assignment: CDR1 PRHDT and CDR2 FYEKMQ (reference sequence). Each CDR3 protein is one row after TCRdb ran MiXCR on the 5' RACE reads. The sample includes fewer than 650,000 distinct CDR3 sequences, 9% to 10% of them seen just once. This clonotype was detected ten times or more. The target antigen is unknown. These records were also assigned to another study, of yellow fever vaccine responses in identical twins.

The TCR sequence derives from a woman aged 18-35 years in good health. The rearrangement uses TRBV13 and TRBJ2-7; D unresolved. Material: PBMCs. CDR3 bases: TGTGCCAGCAGCTTCAGCACCGCTCCTACAGAGCAGTACTTC. Translated: CASSFSTAPTEQYF.